The 10 T cell receptor beta chains below were found in one sample sequenced in a study of blood T cell repertoires in COVID-19. Sequencing was performed with immunoSEQ multiplex PCR; in TCRdb, only in-frame clones are kept and a portion is missing. Of about 170,000 clones listed, 70% to 85% are singletons. Sequences were obtained from peripheral blood. All receptors derive from a woman between 35 and 50 years old with COVID-19, enrolled during active disease.

This clone was seen ten or more times. Additional DNA sequences in this sample encode the identical CDR3. This chain uses TRBV4-2 with TRBJ2-1; 11 positions agree with TRBD2. Germline CDR1 is LGHNA and CDR2 is YNFKEQ. V lost 0 bases and J lost 5; bases outside the gene matches: 9. There are 18 residues in the CDR3. CDR3 protein: CASSQEVGASGRNNEQFF. In DNA form, the CDR3 reads TGTGCCAGCAGCCAAGAAGTGGGCGCTAGCGGGAGGAACAATGAGCAGTTCTTC.

The gene calls are TRBV27 and TRBJ2-1; 7 bases fit TRBD2. The junction had 8 bases not matched to a gene; V was cut back by 2 bases and J by 4 bases. Germline V lookup: CDR1 MNHEY, CDR2 SMNVEV (reference sequence). This CDR3 contains 16 residues. CDR3: CASSLSLAVRYNEQFF. DNA of the CDR3: TGTGCCAGCAGTTTAAGCCTAGCGGTGCGATACAATGAGCAGTTCTTC.

The rearrangement uses TRBV19 and TRBJ1-5, with TRBD1 as a possible D gene (5 bases). The CDR3 totals 15 residues. The ends were cut back, 6 bases at V and 7 bases at J, with 19 bases in the middle. Germline lookup yields CDR1 LNHDA and CDR2 SQIVND (reference sequence). CDR3 nucleotide sequence: TGTGCCAGTAGGGCGGTGGCAGCTTCAGGGCAGCCCCAGCATTTT. Translated, it gives CASRAVAASGQPQHF.

This chain uses TRBV30 with TRBJ2-1; D gene uncertain. Deletions cut 2 bases from V and 7 bases from J, with 9 bases between. Germline loops: CDR1 GTSNPN, CDR2 SVGIG (reference sequence). The CDR3 contains 12 residues. This CDR3 is CAWSTHSNEQFF. DNA of the CDR3: TGTGCCTGGAGTACACATTCTAATGAGCAGTTCTTC.

The gene calls are TRBV28 and TRBJ1-5; 7 bases are a match to TRBD1. Trimming at V came to 0 bases and at J to 0 bases, leaving 5 bases not matched to a gene. Germline assignment: CDR1 MDHEN and CDR2 SYDVKM. The CDR3 length is 17 residues. DNA for the CDR3: TGTGCCAGCAGTTTATGGGGACAGCTTTCTAGCAATCAGCCCCAGCATTTT. Its protein is CASSLWGQLSSNQPQHF.

As to this clone: One end of the junction varies from germline; a read error may be responsible. Other DNA sequences in this specimen translate into the identical CDR3. This chain links TRBV20-1 with TRBJ1-1; no clear D. This CDR3 contains 15 residues. The germline gives CDR1 DFQATT, CDR2 SNEGSKA (reference sequence). The DNA of the CDR3 is TGCAGTGCTAGTTTGCCTTTCGGGGATAACACTGAAGCCTTCTTT. Translating gives CSASLPFGDNTEAFF.

CDR3 sequence (DNA): TGTGCCAGCAGTTACTCCACTGGAAACACCATATATTTT. This codes for CASSYSTGNTIYF. The gene calls are TRBV6-6 and TRBJ1-3; D uncertain. Trimming took off 0 bases at V and 2 bases at J, with 2 bases between the two ends. Germline loops: CDR1 MNHNY, CDR2 SVGAGI (reference sequence). This CDR3 has 13 residues.

Written as DNA, the CDR3 is TGTGCCAGCAGCTTTGTCCCAGGGCTAGAGACCCAGTACTTC. This codes for CASSFVPGLETQYF. This chain uses TRBV5-6 with TRBJ2-5, with D maybe TRBD1 (5 bases). The CDR3 length is 14 residues. Between the trimmed V and J ends, which lost 2 bases and 4 bases, there was a span of 12 bases. Germline values: CDR1 SGHDT, CDR2 YYEEEE. The whole variable domain, filled in from reference TRBV5-6 and TRBJ2-5, reads DAGVTQSPTHLIKTRGQQVTLRCSPKSGHDTVSWYQQALGQGPQFIFQYYEEEERQRGNFPDRFSGHQFPNYSSELNVNALLLGDSALYLCASSFVPGLETQYFGPGTRLLVL.

The chain links TRBV29-1 to TRBJ2-7, with 8 bases that match TRBD1. Germline V gene sequence: CDR1 SQVTM, CDR2 ANQGSEA. This CDR3 comprises 12 residues. V lost 7 bases to trimming and J lost 2 bases; unmatched junction nucleotides: 4. CDR3 protein: CSAGTGPYEQYF. The CDR3 DNA reads as TGCAGCGCCGGGACAGGACCCTACGAGCAGTACTTC.

This clone occurred once. The J gene is TRBJ1-4, the V gene TRBV1. TRBV1 is flagged as a pseudogene. The length of the CDR3 is 16 residues. CDR3: CTSSQDRWGGREKLFF. The CDR3 region has the DNA TGCACCAGCAGCCAGGATCGGTGGGGGGGAAGAGAAAAACTGTTTTTT.